The 5 T cell receptor beta chains given below trace back to one sample, sequenced in a study of blood T cells in healthy people across ages. A sample-barcoded 5' primer and a J-beta primer mix were used in a second PCR of about 6 to 12 cycles. Via MiXCR, TCRdb re-called the 5' RACE reads, giving one row per CDR3 protein. The profile covers roughly 700,000 distinct CDR3 sequences, with roughly 25% appearing a single time and 9% to 9.5% taken by the ten largest. This same sample was also part of a study on T cells of mothers and their children.

The sample comprised blood. The receptors were gathered from a boy between 10 and 17 years old in good health.

As to this clonotype: One end of the junction fails to match germline, which may point to a read error. The chain couples TRBV6-2 or TRBV6-3 to TRBJ2-5, with D maybe TRBD1 (5 bases). The CDR3 has 15 residues. Germline CDR1 and CDR2: MNHEY and SVGEGT. The CDR3 here is CASSQSQDSQGTQYF. CDR3 nucleotides: TGTGCCAGCAGCCAATCACAGGATTCCCAAGGGACCCAGTACTTC.

The chain combines TRBV10-3 with TRBJ2-7, with D perhaps TRBD1 (5 bases). The end of the DNA is better explained by TRBJ2-5, so the J call may be wrong. CDR1 ENHRY and CDR2 SYGVKD come from the germline V gene. The CDR3 loop spans 13 amino acids. The CDR3 spells CAISGQPGETQYF. In DNA form, the CDR3 reads TGTGCCATCAGTGGACAGCCGGGAGAGACCCAGTACTTC.

This clonotype has just a few counts. Here the CDR3 reads CASTWGSPSSYEQYF. Written as DNA, the CDR3 is TGTGCCAGCACCTGGGGCAGTCCAAGCTCCTACGAGCAGTACTTC. The V gene is TRBV12-3 or TRBV12-4, the J gene TRBJ2-7, with a weak D call TRBD1 (5 bases). With 7 bases removed from V and 0 bases from J, the gap between germline ends came to 16 bases. The CDR3 loop spans 15 amino acids.

The chain couples TRBV7-9 to TRBJ1-2; TRBD1 might be the D (6 bases). Germline-derived CDR1 and CDR2 are SEHNR and FQNEAQ (reference sequence). With 2 bases removed from V and 0 bases from J, the gap between germline ends came to 10 bases. This CDR3 comprises 15 residues. The DNA of the CDR3 is TGTGCCAGCAGCTTACCTAACAGGGCTAACTATGGCTACACCTTC. It codes for CASSLPNRANYGYTF.

This clonotype has just a few counts. The chain joins TRBV29-1 to TRBJ2-5; no firm D call. The CDR3 contains 13 residues. Germline V gives CDR1 SQVTM, CDR2 ANQGSEA. V shed 0 bases and J shed 4 bases, with 9 bases lying between them. CDR3 DNA: TGCAGCGTTGAAGAGGCAGCAGGAGAGACCCAGTACTTC. Protein: CSVEEAAGETQYF.